This T cell receptor beta chain originates from a study of T-cell memory formation after mild COVID-19. This clonotype was picked up many times. This CDR3 contains 17 residues. The trim removed 4 bases at V and 3 bases at J, leaving 10 bases unmatched. Germline lookup yields CDR1 MGHRA and CDR2 YSYEKL. 5'RACE, which relied on constant-segment primers, yielded TCR alpha and TCR beta cDNA libraries carrying sample barcodes and UMIs. TCRdb itself ran the 5' RACE reads through MiXCR, one entry per CDR3 protein. This table has approximately 450,000 distinct CDR3 sequences, roughly 20% appearing once. Sequencing was carried out using PBMCs or a T cell subset sorted from them (not recorded which). This clonotype originated in an adult woman who had mild COVID-19 (a few samples of this study predate the infection). Cell type and time point are not known. The chain combines TRBV4-1 with TRBJ2-1; 9 positions agree with TRBD1. CDR3 in DNA: TGCGCCAGCAGCCGTCAACAGGGGGCAGAGGGCTACAATGAGCAGTTCTTC. It encodes CASSRQQGAEGYNEQFF.